This TCR beta chain is from a study of T cell responses to AZD1222 COVID-19 vaccine. Whole-study findings and limits: Seropositive at baseline were only a handful of AZD1222 recipients. Donor demographics were predominantly white British with a female majority; clonal diversity may be underestimated. Among spike-specific TCRs, nearly half reportedly target unmutated variant regions.

Germline lookup yields CDR1 LGHNA and CDR2 YSLEER. V lost 8 bases to trimming and J lost 2 bases, with 12 bases between them. This CDR3 spans 13 amino acids. This clone showed up just once. The antigen is unknown. Assay: immunoSEQ multiplex PCR; the TCRdb copy retains only in-frame clones and omits some. This sample has roughly 150,000 clones; approximately 88% occur once, and the top ten carry about 3.3%. The sample consisted of peripheral blood, taken on day 0 of MenACWY control vaccination. The clonotype was recovered from an adult in good health. The J gene is TRBJ2-5, the V gene TRBV4-3; D may be TRBD1 (6 bases). The CDR3 sequence is CASPLTGQETQYF. Written as DNA, the CDR3 is TGCGCCAGCCCCCTGACAGGACAAGAGACCCAGTACTTC.